The 16 T cell receptor beta chains listed next were all sequenced from one sample in a study of Graves' ophthalmopathy and Graves' hyperthyroidism listed by TCRdb under 2018. The sequencing machine was an Illumina HiSeq 2000. For repertoire sequencing, TCR beta CDR3 regions were amplified from RNA transcripts. The first round was an RT-PCR using HTBI primers with the Qiagen OneStep RT-PCR kit, and this first round was followed by a second-round multiplex PCR, then size selection and purification. The public reads were reanalyzed by TCRdb: fastp trimming at Q25, MiXCR alignment, in-frame beta chains only. Rows are combined by CDR3 protein, so each entry shows the most common genes and DNA. This sample is represented by 600,000 to 950,000 distinct CDR3 sequences; roughly 40% of them were singletons. Of the sample, 44% is held by the ten largest clones. Sequenced input: peripheral blood. The receptors shown here come from an adult man with Graves' ophthalmopathy.

This clonotype was seen once. The J gene is TRBJ1-5, the V gene TRBV24-1, with D unclear. Trimming cost V 11 bases and J 7 bases, with 20 bases left between them. The CDR3 contains 14 residues. CDR1 is KGHDR, CDR2 SFDVKD, per germline. CDR3 bases: TGTGCCAGGTCCGGACCCAGGAGCCGGCAGCCCCAGCATTTT. It specifies CARSGPRSRQPQHF.

This clonotype has a handful of counts. The CDR3 region has the DNA TGTGCCAGCAGTCGCCGGGACGGCTACGAGCAGTACTTC. The encoded protein is CASSRRDGYEQYF. The chain uses TRBV7-9 and TRBJ2-7; D may match TRBD1 or TRBD2 (5 bases each). Germline CDR1 SEHNR, CDR2 FQNEAQ (reference sequence). This CDR3 contains 13 residues. Trimming took off 6 bases at V and 3 bases at J, with 12 bases between the two ends.

Only a few counts were recorded for this clonotype. The rearrangement uses TRBV20-1 and TRBJ2-2; possible D gene TRBD2, 6 bases. The germline V gene encodes CDR1 DFQATT and CDR2 SNEGSKA (reference sequence). This CDR3 is built from 16 residues. V dropped 2 bases and J dropped 3 bases, with 16 bases sitting between them. CDR3 loop: CSARYVSGPHTGELFF. The CDR3, as DNA: TGCAGTGCTAGATACGTTAGCGGCCCCCACACCGGGGAGCTGTTTTTT.

The V call is TRBV9, the J call TRBJ2-5; 10 positions match TRBD2. The CDR3 covers 16 residues. Germline V gives CDR1 SGDLS, CDR2 YYNGEE. The V segment lost 4 bases and the J segment 5 bases; nucleotides outside the gene matches: 11. The CDR3 is CASSPPIAGGVETQYF. CDR3 coding DNA: TGTGCCAGCAGCCCTCCAATAGCGGGGGGAGTGGAGACCCAGTACTTC.

The chain couples TRBV2 to TRBJ2-6, with 10 nucleotides matching TRBD1. This CDR3 spans 18 amino acids. Germline CDR1 is SNHLY and CDR2 is FYNNEI. Germline trimming cut 6 bases from V and 0 bases from J; bases unmatched to any gene: 8. CDR3 sequence reads: CASSPTGTGASGANVLTF. CDR3 sequence (DNA): TGTGCCAGCAGCCCGACCGGGACAGGGGCCTCTGGGGCCAACGTCCTGACTTTC.

This clonotype was observed many times. The chain uses TRBV13 and TRBJ1-2; no reliable D call. With 8 bases removed from V and 4 bases from J, the gap between germline ends came to 14 bases. Germline V gene lookup returns CDR1 PRHDT and CDR2 FYEKMQ (reference sequence). This CDR3 is 13 amino acids long. CDR3: CASVSGRGYGYTF. The CDR3 DNA sequence: TGTGCCAGCGTATCCGGACGTGGCTATGGCTACACCTTC.

This chain connects TRBV20-1 to TRBJ2-2, with TRBD1 as a possible D gene (5 bases). The CDR3 totals 15 residues. V gave up 0 bases and J gave up 6 bases, with 14 bases separating them. Germline V lookup: CDR1 DFQATT, CDR2 SNEGSKA (reference sequence). The CDR3 reads CSARDRQGRAGELFF. CDR3 coding DNA: TGCAGTGCTAGAGATCGCCAGGGCCGGGCCGGGGAGCTGTTTTTT.

V usage is TRBV6-6 and J usage is TRBJ2-7; tentatively, D is TRBD1 or TRBD2 (5 bases each). The germline CDR1 and CDR2 sequences are MNHNY and SVGAGI (reference sequence). This CDR3 has 14 amino acids. V lost 5 bases, J lost 2 bases, and 13 bases lay in between. The CDR3 nucleotides read TGTGCCAGCAGTGCGCGAGGGACCACCTACGAGCAGTACTTC. This sequence encodes CASSARGTTYEQYF.

This clonotype showed up just a few times. The chain joins TRBV27 to TRBJ1-2; D not resolved. The CDR3 has 12 amino acids. Trimming took 3 bases from V and 5 from J, leaving 7 bases between them. CDR1 is MNHEY, CDR2 SMNVEV, per germline (reference sequence). This chain's CDR3 is CASSFEMYGYTF. The CDR3 DNA reads TGTGCCAGCAGTTTCGAGATGTATGGCTACACCTTC.

This clonotype was detected many times. This rearrangement joins TRBV2 to TRBJ1-2; D unclear. CDR1 is SNHLY and CDR2 is FYNNEI in the germline V gene. The CDR3 runs 11 residues. V was trimmed by 7 bases and J by 2 bases, leaving 5 bases between them. CDR3 in amino acids: CASKGNYGYTF. The CDR3 nucleotides read TGTGCCAGCAAGGGCAACTATGGCTACACCTTC. The whole variable domain, remainder taken from reference TRBV2 and TRBJ1-2, is EPEVTQTPSHQVTQMGQEVILRCVPISNHLYFYWYRQILGQKVEFLVSFYNNEISEKSEIFDDQFSVERPDGSNFTLKIRSTKLEDSAMYFCASKGNYGYTFGSGTRLTVV.

The rearrangement links TRBV9 to TRBJ2-2; 7 nucleotides line up with TRBD2. CDR3 size: 16 residues. The V gene end was trimmed by 0 bases and the J gene end by 2 bases; junction bases not matched to a gene: 4. Germline lookup yields CDR1 SGDLS and CDR2 YYNGEE. CDR3 region: CASSVGSSGNTGELFF. CDR3 DNA sequence: TGTGCCAGCAGCGTAGGGTCTAGCGGAAACACCGGGGAGCTGTTTTTT.

This chain connects TRBV5-1 to TRBJ1-1, with 9 positions matching TRBD1. The CDR3 is 14 residues long. V gave up 7 bases and J gave up 4 bases; unmatched junction bases: 8. Germline lookup yields CDR1 SGHRS and CDR2 YFSETQ. The DNA of the CDR3 is TGCGCCAGCTCCGGGACAGGGTTTGGCACTGAAGCTTTCTTT. Translating gives CASSGTGFGTEAFF.

This chain uses TRBV7-3 with TRBJ1-4; D gene unclear. The CDR3 spans 15 residues. Trimming took off 6 bases at V and 4 bases at J, with 15 bases between the two ends. The germline gives CDR1 SGHTA, CDR2 FQGTGA. DNA of the CDR3: TGTGCCAGCAGTTACTCTTGGTCAAATAATGAAAAACTGTTTTTT. Translated, it gives CASSYSWSNNEKLFF.

This clonotype was observed a handful of times. This sequence joins TRBV25-1 and TRBJ2-2; no clear D. Germline CDR1 reads MGHDK; CDR2 reads SYGVNS. This CDR3 spans 12 amino acids. V lost 4 bases and J 8 bases, leaving 8 bases between the germline ends. The CDR3: CASSGMTGELFF. The DNA for the CDR3 is TGTGCCAGCAGTGGGATGACAGGGGAGCTGTTTTTT.

Regarding this clonotype: At one of its ends the junction is not consistent with the germline gene, which may arise from a read error. The chain recombines TRBV24-1 with TRBJ2-7, with D uncertain. The CDR3 covers 12 residues. Germline CDR1 KGHDR, CDR2 SFDVKD. This CDR3 reads CASSPTLNEQYF. CDR3 coding DNA: TGTGCCAGCAGTCCAACCCTTAACGAGCAGTACTTC.

The table lists this clonotype with a few counts. This sequence joins TRBV20-1 and TRBJ2-7, with TRBD2 as a possible D gene (6 bases). Trimming pared 4 bases from V and 3 bases from J, leaving 10 bases between. Germline loops: CDR1 DFQATT, CDR2 SNEGSKA (reference sequence). CDR3 length: 12 residues. The CDR3 DNA is TGCAGTGCTAAGGGACTGTTCTACGAGCAGTACTTC. It encodes CSAKGLFYEQYF.